These 29 T cell receptor beta chains originate from one sample sequenced in a study of shared clonotypes between healthy human individuals. The protocol was immunoSEQ multiplex PCR, while the TCRdb copy is restricted to in-frame clones and leaves out a portion. Here the sample spans some 500,000 clones, around 95% being singletons. What was sequenced was naive CD4+ T cells sorted from blood. Subset meaning: CD45RA+ positively selected. All receptors derive from a woman under 40 in good health.

The CDR3 nucleotides are TGTGCCAGCAGCTTTCCGTCAGGGGCTGGGGACACTGAAGCTTTCTTT. Its translation is CASSFPSGAGDTEAFF. The V and J genes are TRBV5-6 and TRBJ1-1; D is possibly TRBD1 (6 bases). The V end was cut by 2 bases, the J end by 3 bases, with 17 bases between. From germline, CDR1 is SGHDT and CDR2 YYEEEE. The length of the CDR3 is 16 residues.

This chain links TRBV29-1 with TRBJ2-5; 7 bases align to TRBD2. The DNA matches TRBJ2-7 better at its end, which makes the J call doubtful. CDR3 length: 13 amino acids. Germline V gene data show CDR1 as SQVTM and CDR2 as ANQGSEA. CDR3 sequence (DNA): TGCAGCGCGGGGGGTGGCGGCCACTACGAGCAGTACTTC. Translating it yields CSAGGGGHYEQYF.

This clone was detected only a few times. This chain connects TRBV28 to TRBJ1-1, with D unresolved. The CDR3 has 11 amino acids. CDR1 is MDHEN and CDR2 is SYDVKM in the germline V gene. Trimming removed 2 bases at V and 10 bases at J, with 8 bases between. The CDR3 reads CASSLRRRAFF. In nucleotides, the CDR3 is TGTGCCAGCAGTTTAAGGCGGAGAGCTTTCTTT.

The gene calls are TRBV4-1 and TRBJ2-2, with D maybe TRBD1 (6 bases). CDR3 size: 14 residues. The germline V gene has CDR1 MGHRA and CDR2 YSYEKL. Trimming stripped 2 bases from V and 6 bases from J, with 10 bases between. In DNA, the CDR3 is TGCGCCAGCAGCCAACCCCAGGGGCCCGGGGAGCTGTTTTTT. Encoded protein: CASSQPQGPGELFF.

The V call is TRBV14, the J call TRBJ2-5; tentatively, D is TRBD1 (5 bases). The J call may be in error: the DNA end matches TRBJ2-7 better. Germline CDR1 is SGHDN and CDR2 is FVKESK. The CDR3 is made up of 14 amino acids. CDR3 bases: TGTGCCAGCAGCCAACGCAGTCACAGGAACGAGCAGTACTTC. This codes for CASSQRSHRNEQYF.

V is TRBV7-9 and J is TRBJ2-1, with unresolved D. Per germline, CDR1 SEHNR and CDR2 FQNEAQ (reference sequence). This CDR3 region has 11 residues. The germline V and J ends were trimmed by 5 bases and 5 bases, with 4 bases remaining between them. This CDR3 reads CASSAHNEQFF. The DNA for the CDR3 is TGTGCCAGCAGCGCGCACAATGAGCAGTTCTTC.

The CDR3 loop reads CASSNTGGTDTQYF. CDR3 sequence (DNA): TGTGCCAGCAGTAATACCGGGGGCACAGATACGCAGTATTTT. V and J are TRBV2 and TRBJ2-3; tentatively, D is TRBD2 (5 bases). CDR3 length: 14 amino acids. With 5 bases removed from V and 1 base from J, the gap between germline ends came to 10 bases. In germline, CDR1 is SNHLY, CDR2 FYNNEI. Using reference TRBV2 and TRBJ2-3 for the parts outside the CDR3, the full variable domain is EPEVTQTPSHQVTQMGQEVILRCVPISNHLYFYWYRQILGQKVEFLVSFYNNEISEKSEIFDDQFSVERPDGSNFTLKIRSTKLEDSAMYFCASSNTGGTDTQYFGPGTRLTVL.

The chain carries TRBV27 and TRBJ1-5, with a tentative D call TRBD1 (5 bases). This CDR3 region has 17 residues. Germline CDR1 MNHEY, CDR2 SMNVEV (reference sequence). V dropped 0 bases and J dropped 5 bases, with 17 bases sitting between them. DNA for the CDR3: TGTGCCAGCAGTTTATCAGGGTGGAGACAGAGAGATCAGCCCCAGCATTTT. It codes for CASSLSGWRQRDQPQHF.

The CDR3 DNA reads as TGCAGCGTTGCCAGGGGCTATTTGTGGGAGACCCAGTACTTC. Translation gives CSVARGYLWETQYF. The V gene is TRBV29-1, the J gene TRBJ2-5, with TRBD1 as a possible D gene (6 bases). V lost 4 bases and J lost 5, with 17 bases in between. CDR1 SQVTM and CDR2 ANQGSEA come from the germline V gene. This CDR3 is built from 14 residues.

The CDR3 nucleotides are TGTGCCAGCAGCTTGCGACTAGCGGGAGTCTTTAGCAATGAGCAGTTCTTC. Its protein is CASSLRLAGVFSNEQFF. The rearrangement joins TRBV7-6 to TRBJ2-1; 12 bases agree with TRBD2. The V and J ends lost 3 bases and 6 bases, in that order; junction bases with no gene match: 9. Per germline, CDR1 SGHVS and CDR2 FNYEAQ. CDR3 length: 17 amino acids.

On this clone: The junction shows a germline mismatch at one end, possibly a read error. This chain uses TRBV4-1 with TRBJ1-5; D might be TRBD1 (6 bases). The CDR3 length is 17 residues. The germline CDR1 and CDR2 sequences are MGHRA and YSYEKL. CDR3 in DNA: TGCGCCAGCAGTCAAGACACCAACAGGGTTAGCAATCAGCCCCAGCATTTT. The encoded protein is CASSQDTNRVSNQPQHF.

In the case of this clone: Other nucleotide sequences in the sample specify the same CDR3. The rearrangement uses TRBV28 and TRBJ2-7; tentatively, D is TRBD1 (5 bases). In germline, CDR1 is MDHEN, CDR2 SYDVKM. The ends were cut back, 2 bases at V and 2 bases at J, with 7 bases in the middle. The CDR3 extends over 13 amino acids. The CDR3 sequence: CASSLVRAYEQYF. As DNA, the CDR3 is TGTGCCAGCAGTTTAGTCAGGGCCTACGAGCAGTACTTC.

The chain employs TRBV2 and TRBJ2-5, with 8 bases that match TRBD2. V was pared by 7 bases and J by 2 bases, with 9 bases of the junction left unmatched. Germline values: CDR1 SNHLY, CDR2 FYNNEI. The CDR3 spans 15 residues. CDR3 sequence (DNA): TGTGCCAGCACTATCGGACTAGCCCGGCAAGAGACCCAGTACTTC. Its translation is CASTIGLARQETQYF.

V gene TRBV4-1 combines with J gene TRBJ2-7; D is possibly TRBD1 (5 bases). The CDR3 is 17 amino acids. The V gene's germline CDR1 is MGHRA and CDR2 YSYEKL. Trimming took off 0 bases at V and 1 base at J, with 16 bases between the two ends. The CDR3 reads CASSQELDSYQSYEQYF. The CDR3 coding sequence is TGCGCCAGCAGCCAAGAACTTGACAGTTACCAATCCTACGAGCAGTACTTC.

This rearrangement joins TRBV5-1 to TRBJ1-5; weak D call: TRBD1 (5 bases). There are 15 residues in the CDR3. V dropped 0 bases and J dropped 5 bases, with 12 bases sitting between them. Germline CDR1 SGHRS, CDR2 YFSETQ. In nucleotides, the CDR3 is TGCGCCAGCAGCTTGGTTTCGGGGGGTGATCAGCCCCAGCATTTT. This gives the protein CASSLVSGGDQPQHF.

This chain links TRBV6-1 with TRBJ2-5; TRBD1 is a possible D gene (6 bases). The better agreement between TRBJ2-7 and the DNA end casts doubt on the J call. This CDR3 is built from 14 residues. The germline V gene has CDR1 MNHNS and CDR2 SASEGT. The CDR3 loop is CASTLTGESYEQYF. CDR3 DNA: TGTGCCAGCACCCTGACAGGTGAATCCTACGAGCAGTACTTC.

The chain has TRBV9 and TRBJ2-1, with a possible D match to TRBD2 (6 bases). The V gene lost 1 base and the J gene lost 7 bases, with 18 bases spanning the gap. Per the germline V gene, CDR1 is SGDLS and CDR2 is YYNGEE. CDR3 length: 16 amino acids. CDR3 sequence (DNA): TGTGCCAGCAGCGTAAAAGCGGAGGGCCTTTGGAATGAGCAGTTCTTC. It codes for CASSVKAEGLWNEQFF.

The genes are TRBV6-6 and TRBJ2-5; 12 nucleotides agree with TRBD2. Germline trimming cut 6 bases from V and 5 bases from J; bases unmatched to any gene: 4. This CDR3 is built from 14 residues. The V gene's germline CDR1 is MNHNY and CDR2 SVGAGI (reference sequence). CDR3 sequence: CASRDTSGRETQYF. The CDR3 DNA reads as TGTGCCAGCAGAGATACTAGCGGGAGGGAGACCCAGTACTTC.

The J gene is TRBJ2-1, the V gene TRBV2, with 8 bases that match TRBD2. J gave up 6 bases and V 4 bases, and 14 bases lay outside the gene matches. CDR1 SNHLY and CDR2 FYNNEI come from the germline V gene. The CDR3 has 17 amino acids. This CDR3 is CASSVIPGLAKANEQFF. The CDR3 nucleotides read TGTGCCAGCAGTGTGATACCCGGACTAGCAAAAGCCAATGAGCAGTTCTTC.

This clone was counted once. The rearrangement links TRBV4-2 to TRBJ1-5; 9 nucleotides match TRBD1. V gave up 5 bases and J gave up 5 bases; unmatched junction bases: 4. Germline assignment: CDR1 LGHNA and CDR2 YNFKEQ. The CDR3 extends over 14 amino acids. This CDR3 reads CASSRGTGHQPQHF. CDR3 nucleotide sequence: TGTGCCAGCAGCAGGGGGACAGGGCATCAGCCCCAGCATTTT.

The CDR3 sequence is CASSLDPTGEYNQPQHF. The CDR3 nucleotides are TGTGCCAGCAGCTTAGACCCGACGGGGGAATACAATCAGCCCCAGCATTTT. The rearrangement uses TRBV7-2 and TRBJ1-5, with D possibly TRBD1 on 5 matching bases. CDR1 and CDR2 from the germline V gene are SGHTA and FQGNSA. The CDR3 is 17 residues long. Trimming left V 1 base short and J 3 bases short, with 16 bases between. The complete variable domain, with remaining parts taken from reference TRBV7-2 and TRBJ1-5, reads GAGVSQSPSNKVTEKGKDVELRCDPISGHTALYWYRQSLGQGLEFLIYFQGNSAPDKSGLPSDRFSAERTGGSVSTLTIQRTQQEDSAVYLCASSLDPTGEYNQPQHFGDGTRLSIL.

This clone was observed a single time. This chain connects TRBV28 to TRBJ2-7; no definite D call. CDR1 is MDHEN and CDR2 is SYDVKM in the germline V gene. V was shortened by 6 bases and J by 2 bases, with 8 bases between the two germline ends. The length of the CDR3 is 12 residues. The CDR3 here is CASRPDAYEQYF. The CDR3 nucleotides read TGTGCCAGCAGACCCGACGCCTACGAGCAGTACTTC.

The chain combines TRBV18 with TRBJ2-7; 9 positions match TRBD1. J lost 3 bases, V lost 6 bases, and 9 bases had no gene match. The CDR3 has 15 amino acids. Germline V lookup: CDR1 KGHSH, CDR2 LQKENI. The CDR3 sequence: CASSAGTGIFYEQYF. The CDR3, as DNA: TGTGCCAGCTCGGCCGGGACAGGGATCTTCTACGAGCAGTACTTC.

This chain joins TRBV11-2 and TRBJ2-3; 9 bases are a match to TRBD1. With V trimmed by 5 bases and J by 2 bases, 8 bases remained unmatched. Germline loops: CDR1 SGHAT, CDR2 FQNNGV. This CDR3 has 16 amino acids. CDR3 sequence reads: CASSPRGDRATDTQYF. In DNA form, the CDR3 reads TGTGCCAGCAGCCCCCGCGGGGACAGGGCCACAGATACGCAGTATTTT.

V is TRBV5-1 and J is TRBJ1-1; 8 nucleotides agree with TRBD1. Unmatched junction bases numbered 5, after V lost 3 bases and J lost 4 bases. This CDR3 has 14 residues. CDR1 and CDR2 (germline): SGHRS, YFSETQ. The CDR3 DNA sequence: TGCGCCAGCAGCTCCCGAACAGGGGGCACTGAAGCTTTCTTT. Its translation is CASSSRTGGTEAFF.

This chain uses TRBV5-6 with TRBJ2-7; TRBD2 matches at 7 bases. CDR3 length equals 16 residues. The junction had 12 bases not matched to a gene; V was cut back by 4 bases and J by 2 bases. CDR1 is SGHDT and CDR2 is YYEEEE in the germline V gene. The CDR3 coding sequence is TGTGCCAGCAGCCTGAGGCGGTCGGCGGGGGCCTACGAGCAGTACTTC. Translation gives CASSLRRSAGAYEQYF.

V usage is TRBV5-1 and J usage is TRBJ1-1, with D maybe TRBD1 (5 bases). CDR1 and CDR2 from the germline V gene are SGHRS and YFSETQ. The length of the CDR3 is 13 residues. V was cut by 1 base and J by 6 bases, with 10 bases left in between. CDR3 protein: CASSLSGAPEAFF. CDR3 nucleotides: TGCGCCAGCAGCTTGTCCGGGGCCCCTGAAGCTTTCTTT.

The chain uses TRBV27 and TRBJ1-5; unclear D gene. Germline CDR1 reads MNHEY; CDR2 reads SMNVEV (reference sequence). The CDR3 is 13 residues long. The V end was cut by 6 bases, the J end by 5 bases, with 11 bases between. The CDR3 is CASSLGGYQPQHF. The CDR3 DNA sequence: TGTGCCAGCAGCCTTGGCGGTTATCAGCCCCAGCATTTT.

The chain is built from TRBV5-1 and TRBJ1-2, with D hard to call. The CDR3 has 12 residues. Germline V lookup: CDR1 SGHRS, CDR2 YFSETQ. With 4 bases removed from V and 2 bases from J, the gap between germline ends came to 6 bases. The CDR3 sequence: CASSDGNYGYTF. The CDR3 DNA reads as TGCGCCAGCAGCGACGGCAACTATGGCTACACCTTC.